Following are 2 T cell receptor beta chains from one sample sequenced in a study of T cells in Graves' hyperthyroidism and ophthalmopathy. From RNA transcripts, TCR beta CDR3 regions were amplified. Initially, a first-round RT-PCR of the TCR CDR3 employed the HTBI primer set. Using its own MiXCR run on the multiplex PCR reads, TCRdb lists one record per CDR3 protein. Altogether fewer than 900,000 distinct CDR3 sequences are present, approximately 16% being singletons, with the ten largest covering approximately 8.4%. Sequencing was carried out using blood. The receptors shown here come from a man between 18 and 29 years old with Graves' hyperthyroidism.

Many counts were recorded for this clonotype. The J gene is TRBJ1-5, the V gene TRBV28; D unclear. Trimming took off 1 base at V and 7 bases at J, with 11 bases between the two ends. CDR1 is MDHEN and CDR2 is SYDVKM in the germline V gene. This CDR3 has 14 residues. The CDR3 sequence is CASSLSMVRQPQHF. As DNA, the CDR3 is TGTGCCAGCAGTTTATCTATGGTTCGACAGCCCCAGCATTTT.

This clonotype appeared a few times. The CDR3 DNA reads TGTGCCAGCAGCTTTACGGAGCGCTCTGGAAACACCATATATTTT. Translating it yields CASSFTERSGNTIYF. The V and J genes are TRBV13 and TRBJ1-3; D call uncertain. The CDR3 has 15 residues. Trimming removed 3 bases from V and 0 bases from J, with 9 bases in between. CDR1 and CDR2 (germline): PRHDT, FYEKMQ (reference sequence).